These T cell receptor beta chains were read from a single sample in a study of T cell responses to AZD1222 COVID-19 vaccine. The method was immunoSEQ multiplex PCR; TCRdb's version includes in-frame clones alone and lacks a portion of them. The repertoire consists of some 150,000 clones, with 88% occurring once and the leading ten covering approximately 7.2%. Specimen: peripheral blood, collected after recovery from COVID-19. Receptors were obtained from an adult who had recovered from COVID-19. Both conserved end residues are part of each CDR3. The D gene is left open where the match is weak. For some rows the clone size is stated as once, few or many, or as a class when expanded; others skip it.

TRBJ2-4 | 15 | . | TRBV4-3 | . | TGCGCCAGCAGCCAAGAAAGGAGGGTGGAAAACATTCAGTACTTC | CASSQERRVENIQYF
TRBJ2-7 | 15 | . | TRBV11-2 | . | TGTGCCAGCAGCTTTATAAGGGGTCGGACTTACGAGCAGTACTTC | CASSFIRGRTYEQYF
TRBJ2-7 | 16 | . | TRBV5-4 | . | TGTGCCAGCACCCCGGCGGAGGGTAGCGGAAGGTACGAGCAGTACTTC | CASTPAEGSGRYEQYF
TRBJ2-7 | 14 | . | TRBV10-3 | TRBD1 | TGTGCCACACGGACAGGGGACATATACTACGAGCAGTACTTC | CATRTGDIYYEQYF
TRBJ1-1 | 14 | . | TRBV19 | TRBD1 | TGTGCCAGTAGTATCCGACAGGGGAACACTGAAGCTTTCTTT | CASSIRQGNTEAFF
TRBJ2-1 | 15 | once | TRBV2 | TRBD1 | TGTGCCAGCAGCGCTGACAGGGGGTCCTACAATGAGCAGTTCTTC | CASSADRGSYNEQFF
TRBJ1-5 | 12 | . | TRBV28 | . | TGTGCCACCTTACAGGGACGGCAGCCCCAGCATTTT | CATLQGRQPQHF
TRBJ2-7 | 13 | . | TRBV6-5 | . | TGTGCCAGCCAACAGGCGTCCCCCTACGAGCAGTACTTC | CASQQASPYEQYF
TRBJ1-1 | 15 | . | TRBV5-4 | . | TGTGCCAGCAGCTTCGATCCAGGGGCGAACACTGAAGCTTTCTTT | CASSFDPGANTEAFF
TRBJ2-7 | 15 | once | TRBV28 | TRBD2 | TGTGCCAGCGGTCCGTGGACTAGACTCTCCGACGAGCAGTACTTC | CASGPWTRLSDEQYF
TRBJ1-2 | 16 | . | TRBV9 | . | TGTGCCAGCAGCCACCCTACGGGGGAGCTTAACTATGGCTACACCTTC | CASSHPTGELNYGYTF
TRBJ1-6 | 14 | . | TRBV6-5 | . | TGTGCCAGCAGTTTCGGCAGAATTAATTCACCCCTCCACTTT | CASSFGRINSPLHF
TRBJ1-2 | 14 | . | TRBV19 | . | TGTGCCAGTAGGCGAGGGACGGAGGTTGGAGGCTACACCTTC | CASRRGTEVGGYTF
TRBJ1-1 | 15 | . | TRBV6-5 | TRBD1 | TGTGCCAGCAGGGTCGTAAGGACAGGGGTAAATGAAGCTTTCTTT | CASRVVRTGVNEAFF
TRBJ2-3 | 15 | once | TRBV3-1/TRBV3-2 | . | TGTGCCAGCAGCCAAGATCGGGCCTCGACGGATACGCAGTATTTT | CASSQDRASTDTQYF
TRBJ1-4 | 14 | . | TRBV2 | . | TGTGCCAGCAGTGAACGCGTAGATCCGGAAAAACTGTTTTTT | CASSERVDPEKLFF
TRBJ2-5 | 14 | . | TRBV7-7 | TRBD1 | TGTGCTAGCAGCTTAAGGGACAGGCAAGAGACCCAGTACTTC | CASSLRDRQETQYF
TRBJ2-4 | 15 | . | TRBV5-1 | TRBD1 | TGCGCCAGCAGCTTGGGGGACAGGGATGGAAACATTCAGTACTTC | CASSLGDRDGNIQYF
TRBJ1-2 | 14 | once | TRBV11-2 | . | TGTGCCAGCAGCTTAAAGGGGCAGGACTATGGCTACACCTTC | CASSLKGQDYGYTF
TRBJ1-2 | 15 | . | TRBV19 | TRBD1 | TGTGCCAGTAGTATATGGACAGGGGAAGCCTATGGCTACACCTTC | CASSIWTGEAYGYTF
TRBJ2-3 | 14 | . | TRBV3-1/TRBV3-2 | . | TGTGCCAGCAGTAACAGGGTGGTATCAGATACGCAGTATTTT | CASSNRVVSDTQYF
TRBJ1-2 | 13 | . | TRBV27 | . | TGTGCCAGCAGTTTGGGACAAGACTATGGCTACACCTTC | CASSLGQDYGYTF
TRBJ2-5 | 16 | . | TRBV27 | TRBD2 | TGTGCCAGCAGCAAAATAGCGGGTTCTAGGCAAGAGACCCAGTACTTC | CASSKIAGSRQETQYF
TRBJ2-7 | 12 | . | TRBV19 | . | TGTGCCAGTAGTTCTCCGTTCTACGAGCAGTACTTC | CASSSPFYEQYF
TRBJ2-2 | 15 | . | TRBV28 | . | TGTGCCAGCAGTTTACCCAGGGGGGGCACCGGGGAGCTGTTTTTT | CASSLPRGGTGELFF
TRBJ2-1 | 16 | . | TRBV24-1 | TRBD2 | TGTGCCACCAGTGATTTCGGGACTAGCGACGCCAATGAGCAGTTCTTC | CATSDFGTSDANEQFF